This T cell receptor beta chain was sequenced in a study of T cell responses to AZD1222 COVID-19 vaccine (dated by TCRdb to the early 2020s). Broadly, across the study: AZD1222 recipients whose second dose came at about 4 weeks and those whose second dose came at about 12 weeks were combined into one group, since spike-specific TCR depth and breadth did not differ between the two schedules. Trial participants were enrolled by age into 18-55, 56-69 and 70-plus year subgroups, with roughly 150, 30 and 60 TCR-sequenced participants respectively. A total of more than 230 trial participants underwent TCR sequencing, of whom 207 received two doses of AZD1222 and about 25 received two doses of the MenACWY control vaccine. General findings and caveats noted by the study authors: After two AZD1222 doses, both the breadth and the depth of spike-specific TCRs were significantly higher than at day 0 and than in MenACWY recipients. No day 14 peak-response samples were available, so repertoires were characterized only after the peak T cell response. Most participants were white British and females outnumbered males, and the authors suggested that clonal diversity may have been underestimated. Epitopes outside the regions mutated in the B.1.351 and B.1.1.7 variants were reportedly recognized by nearly half of the unique spike-specific TCRs. CD4 TCRs associated with the vaccine covered the entire spike protein, and the dominant responses were in regions 160-218 and 743-854. Only a handful of AZD1222 recipients were SARS-CoV-2 seropositive at baseline, limiting conclusions about previously exposed vaccinees. The 56-69-year group was small, and its depth increase did not reach significance, likely because of low power.

This clone was recorded only once. Its antigen remains unidentified. Within one base of it there is no much larger clone, and no base qualities were kept. What this sample's time point label stands for: baseline before first vaccination. Samples from vaccinated people were obtained from the UK trials COV001 and COV002, which included a single-blind randomized controlled phase 2/3 trial of AZD1222 (ChAdOx1 nCoV-19) in healthy adults. Trial participant PBMC samples were collected at day 0 and day 28 after the second dose for TCRbeta chain sequencing. The CDR3 regions of human TCRbeta chains were subjected to immunosequencing. The study's processing was this. Repertoire TCRs were checked for matches against a reference library of SARS-CoV-2-specific TCRs that had been generated using the MIRA antigen-specificity platform. Breadth was defined as the fraction of unique TCRs that were SARS-CoV-2-associated, and depth was defined as the fraction of total T cells that were SARS-CoV-2-associated. Using the MIRA data, each spike-specific TCR was mapped to the spike region that the TCR reacts to and placed in a CD4 or CD8 class. Log10-transformed breadth and depth values were compared by one-way ANOVA with Sidak's multiple comparisons tests. TCRdb obtained this table from immuneACCESS and retained in-frame rearrangements with V and J assigned. These tables miss some clones; where compared with another copy, unresolved V genes account for less than half of the shortfall, and the remainder is unexplained. That table is the source of V, J and clone size, and D and trimming were worked out from the DNA. This sample is represented by about 83,000 clones; about 82% of them were singletons. 8.5% to 10% of the sample is in the top ten clones.

The CDR3 covers 14 residues, taking in both the cysteine and the phenylalanine. Only the CDR3 DNA stays, 42 bases, in frame from base 1. Per the germline V gene, SGDLS is the CDR1 and YYNGEE is the CDR2. Trimming at the junction amounts to 4 bases on V and 4 bases on J, and the germline ends lie 14 bases apart. The chain was built from TRBV9 and TRBJ2-5; the D assignment is uncertain and may be TRBD1 or TRBD2, with 5 bases supporting each. The origin of this receptor is an adult in good health. Source: peripheral blood, taken on day 0 of AZD1222 vaccination. Read as DNA, the sequence is TGTGCCAGCAGCCCCGGGACGTTCGGAGAGACCCAGTACTTC. Translation gives CASSPGTFGETQYF. Here the CDR3 is joined to the reference TRBV9 and TRBJ2-5 genes, and the full variable domain is: DSGVTQTPKHLITATGQRVTLRCSPRSGDLSVYWYQQSLDQGLQFLIQYYNGEERAKGNILERFSAQQFPDLHSELNLSSLELGDSALYFCASSPGTFGETQYFGPGTRLLVL.